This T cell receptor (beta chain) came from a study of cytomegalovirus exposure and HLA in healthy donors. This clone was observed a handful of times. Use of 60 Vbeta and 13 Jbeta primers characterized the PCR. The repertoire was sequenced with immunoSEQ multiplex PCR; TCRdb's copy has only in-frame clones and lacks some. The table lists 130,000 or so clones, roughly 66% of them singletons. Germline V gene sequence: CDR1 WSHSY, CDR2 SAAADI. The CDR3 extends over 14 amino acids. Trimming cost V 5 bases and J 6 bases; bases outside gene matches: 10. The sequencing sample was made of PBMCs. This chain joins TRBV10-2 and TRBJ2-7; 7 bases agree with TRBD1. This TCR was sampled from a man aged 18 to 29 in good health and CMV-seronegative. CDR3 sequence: CASSLGQVATEQYF. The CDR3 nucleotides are TGCGCCAGCAGTCTTGGACAGGTGGCCACCGAGCAGTACTTC.